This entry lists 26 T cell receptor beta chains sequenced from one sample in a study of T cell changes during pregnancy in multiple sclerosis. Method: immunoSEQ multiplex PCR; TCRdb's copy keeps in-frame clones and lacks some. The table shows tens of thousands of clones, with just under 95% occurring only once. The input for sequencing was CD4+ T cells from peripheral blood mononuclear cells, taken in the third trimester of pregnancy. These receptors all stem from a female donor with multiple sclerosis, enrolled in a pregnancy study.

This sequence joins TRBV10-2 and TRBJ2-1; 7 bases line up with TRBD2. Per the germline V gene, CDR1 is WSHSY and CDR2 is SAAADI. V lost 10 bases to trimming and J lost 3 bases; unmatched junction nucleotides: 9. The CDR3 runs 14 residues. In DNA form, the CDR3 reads TGCGCCAACCCAACTAGCGCAAGCTACAATGAGCAGTTCTTC. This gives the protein CANPTSASYNEQFF.

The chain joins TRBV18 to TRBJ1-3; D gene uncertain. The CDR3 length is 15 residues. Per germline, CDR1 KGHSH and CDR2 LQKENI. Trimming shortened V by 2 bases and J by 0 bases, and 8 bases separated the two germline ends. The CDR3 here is CASSPEGHSGNTIYF. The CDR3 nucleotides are TGTGCCAGCTCACCAGAGGGTCACTCTGGAAACACCATATATTTT.

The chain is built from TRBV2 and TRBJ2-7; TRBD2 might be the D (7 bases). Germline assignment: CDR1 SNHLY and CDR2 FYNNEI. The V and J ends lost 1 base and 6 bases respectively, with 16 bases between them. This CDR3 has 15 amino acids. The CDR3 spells CASSEEAGARSEQYF. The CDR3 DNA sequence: TGTGCCAGCAGTGAAGAGGCGGGGGCCCGCTCCGAGCAGTACTTC.

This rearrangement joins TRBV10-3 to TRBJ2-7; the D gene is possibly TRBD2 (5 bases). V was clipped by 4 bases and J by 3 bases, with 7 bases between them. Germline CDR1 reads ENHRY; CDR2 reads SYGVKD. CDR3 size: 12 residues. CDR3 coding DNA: TGTGCCATCAGTGCCGAGGGCTACGAGCAGTACTTC. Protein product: CAISAEGYEQYF.

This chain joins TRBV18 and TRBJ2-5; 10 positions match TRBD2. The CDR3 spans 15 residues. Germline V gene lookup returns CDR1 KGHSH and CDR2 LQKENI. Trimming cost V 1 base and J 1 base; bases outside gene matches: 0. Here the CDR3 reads CASSPLAGGQETQYF. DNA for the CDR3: TGTGCCAGCTCACCACTAGCGGGAGGCCAAGAGACCCAGTACTTC.

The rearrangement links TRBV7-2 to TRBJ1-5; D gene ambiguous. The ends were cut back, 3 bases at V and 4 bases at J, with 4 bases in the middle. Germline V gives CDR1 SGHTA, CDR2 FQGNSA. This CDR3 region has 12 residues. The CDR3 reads CASSFPNQPQHF. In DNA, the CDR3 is TGTGCCAGCAGCTTCCCGAATCAGCCCCAGCATTTT.

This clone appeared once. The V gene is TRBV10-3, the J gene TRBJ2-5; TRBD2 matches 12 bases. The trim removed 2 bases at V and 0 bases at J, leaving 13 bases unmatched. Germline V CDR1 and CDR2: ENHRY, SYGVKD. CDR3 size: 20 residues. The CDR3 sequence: CAISEQGLLAGGLYQETQYF. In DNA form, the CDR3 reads TGTGCCATCAGTGAGCAGGGTTTACTAGCGGGAGGACTGTACCAAGAGACCCAGTACTTC.

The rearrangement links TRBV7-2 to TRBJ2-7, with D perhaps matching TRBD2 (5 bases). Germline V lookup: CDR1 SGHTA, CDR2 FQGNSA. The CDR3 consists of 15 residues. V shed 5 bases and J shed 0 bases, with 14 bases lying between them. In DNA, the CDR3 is TGTGCCAGCAGCGCACGGACTGCCAGCTCCTACGAGCAGTACTTC. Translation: CASSARTASSYEQYF.

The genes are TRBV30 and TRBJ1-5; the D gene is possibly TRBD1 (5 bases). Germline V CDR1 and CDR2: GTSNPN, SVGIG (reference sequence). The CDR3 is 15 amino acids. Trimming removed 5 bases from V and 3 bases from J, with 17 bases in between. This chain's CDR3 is CAWSRGGEVNQPQHF. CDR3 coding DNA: TGTGCCTGGTCGCGCGGGGGGGAGGTCAATCAGCCCCAGCATTTT.

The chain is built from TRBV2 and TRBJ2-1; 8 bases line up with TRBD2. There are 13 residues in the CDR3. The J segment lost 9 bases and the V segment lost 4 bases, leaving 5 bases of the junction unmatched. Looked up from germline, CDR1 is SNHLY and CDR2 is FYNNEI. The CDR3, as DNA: TGTGCCAGCAGTGGGGCGGGGGGCCTTGAGCAGTTCTTC. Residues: CASSGAGGLEQFF.

CDR3 DNA: TGTGCTCGGGGAGGGCCAATAGGCACCGGGGAGCTGTTTTTT. This encodes CARGGPIGTGELFF. V gene TRBV7-9 combines with J gene TRBJ2-2, with 7 bases that match TRBD2. CDR3 length: 14 amino acids. Germline assignment: CDR1 SEHNR and CDR2 FQNEAQ (reference sequence).

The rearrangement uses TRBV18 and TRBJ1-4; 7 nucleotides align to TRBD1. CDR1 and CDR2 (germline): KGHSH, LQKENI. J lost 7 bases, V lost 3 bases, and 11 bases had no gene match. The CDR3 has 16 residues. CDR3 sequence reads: CASSPIVDRAGEKLFF. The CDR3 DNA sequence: TGTGCCAGCTCACCCATAGTCGACAGGGCGGGTGAAAAACTGTTTTTT.

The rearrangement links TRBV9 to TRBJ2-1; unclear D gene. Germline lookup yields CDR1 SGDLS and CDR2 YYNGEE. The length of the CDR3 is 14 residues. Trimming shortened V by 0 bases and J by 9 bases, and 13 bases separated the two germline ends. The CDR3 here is CASSVAVEVGEQFF. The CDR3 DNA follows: TGTGCCAGCAGCGTAGCCGTAGAAGTCGGTGAGCAGTTCTTC.

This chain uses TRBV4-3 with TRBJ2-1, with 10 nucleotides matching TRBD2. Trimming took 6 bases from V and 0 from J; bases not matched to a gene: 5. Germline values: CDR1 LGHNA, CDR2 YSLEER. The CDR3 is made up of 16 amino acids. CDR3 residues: CASSSSGGSSYNEQFF. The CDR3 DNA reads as TGCGCCAGCAGTTCTAGCGGGGGAAGCTCCTACAATGAGCAGTTCTTC.

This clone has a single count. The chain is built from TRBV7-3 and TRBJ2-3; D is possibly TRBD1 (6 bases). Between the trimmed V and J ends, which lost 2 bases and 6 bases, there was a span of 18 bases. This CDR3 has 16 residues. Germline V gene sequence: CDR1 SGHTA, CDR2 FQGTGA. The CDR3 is CASSLGLGAPSDTQYF. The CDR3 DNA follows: TGTGCCAGCAGCTTAGGGTTGGGGGCCCCCTCGGATACGCAGTATTTT. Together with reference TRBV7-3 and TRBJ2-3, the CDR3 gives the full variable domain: GAGVSQTPSNKVTEKGKYVELRCDPISGHTALYWYRQSLGQGPEFLIYFQGTGAADDSGLPNDRFFAVRPEGSVSTLKIQRTERGDSAVYLCASSLGLGAPSDTQYFGPGTRLTVL.

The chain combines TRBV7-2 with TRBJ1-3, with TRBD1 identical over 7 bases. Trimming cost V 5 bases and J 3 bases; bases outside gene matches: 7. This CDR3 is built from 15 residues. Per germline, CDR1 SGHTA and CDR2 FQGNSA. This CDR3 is CASSTRQGRGNTIYF. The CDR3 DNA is TGTGCCAGCAGCACTCGACAGGGCCGTGGAAACACCATATATTTT.

CDR3 bases: TGTGCCAGCAGCGTAGCTACAACAGGAGAGACCCAGTACTTC. It codes for CASSVATTGETQYF. The chain employs TRBV9 and TRBJ2-5, with a possible D match to TRBD1 (5 bases). Germline V gene data show CDR1 as SGDLS and CDR2 as YYNGEE. This CDR3 comprises 14 residues. V was clipped by 0 bases and J by 4 bases, with 10 bases between them.

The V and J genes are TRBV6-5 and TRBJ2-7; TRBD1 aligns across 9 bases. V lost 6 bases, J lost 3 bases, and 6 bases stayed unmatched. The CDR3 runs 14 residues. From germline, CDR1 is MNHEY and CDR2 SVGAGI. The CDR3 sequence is CASRGGQGSYEQYF. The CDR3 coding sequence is TGTGCCAGCAGGGGCGGACAGGGGAGCTACGAGCAGTACTTC.

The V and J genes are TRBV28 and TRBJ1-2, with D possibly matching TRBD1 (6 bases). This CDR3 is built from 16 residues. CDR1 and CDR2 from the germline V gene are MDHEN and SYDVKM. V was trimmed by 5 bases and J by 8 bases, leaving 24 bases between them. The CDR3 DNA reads TGTGCCAGCAGTATAACGGGGGGGGCGCAAAGAGACGGCTACACCTTC. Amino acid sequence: CASSITGGAQRDGYTF.

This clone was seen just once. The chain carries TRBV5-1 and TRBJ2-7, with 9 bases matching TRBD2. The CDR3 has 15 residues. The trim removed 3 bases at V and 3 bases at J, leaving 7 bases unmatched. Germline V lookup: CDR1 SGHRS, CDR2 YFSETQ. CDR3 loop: CASSSSAGGIYEQYF. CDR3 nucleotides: TGCGCCAGCAGCTCTTCAGCGGGAGGAATCTACGAGCAGTACTTC.

Written as DNA, the CDR3 is TGTGCCAGCAGCTCATCGGGACAGGGGGCTGGAGAGCAGTTCTTC. Protein product: CASSSSGQGAGEQFF. The chain joins TRBV13 to TRBJ2-1, with 12 bases lining up with TRBD1. The V gene's germline CDR1 is PRHDT and CDR2 FYEKMQ (reference sequence). V was clipped by 4 bases and J by 10 bases; unmatched bases: 8. The CDR3 has 15 residues.

DNA of the CDR3: TGTGCCAGCAGCATGACAGGGTTGGGAACCTACGAGCAGTACTTC. Protein sequence: CASSMTGLGTYEQYF. The chain joins TRBV5-6 to TRBJ2-7; 7 bases agree with TRBD1. This CDR3 has 15 amino acids. The V and J ends lost 4 bases and 2 bases, in that order; junction bases with no gene match: 9. Per germline, CDR1 SGHDT and CDR2 YYEEEE.

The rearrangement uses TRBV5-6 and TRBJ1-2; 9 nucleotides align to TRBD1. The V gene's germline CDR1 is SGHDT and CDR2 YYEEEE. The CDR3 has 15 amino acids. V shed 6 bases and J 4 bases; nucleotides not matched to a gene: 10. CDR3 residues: CASNLVDRGFYGYTF. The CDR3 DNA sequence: TGTGCCAGCAACCTTGTTGACAGGGGGTTCTATGGCTACACCTTC.

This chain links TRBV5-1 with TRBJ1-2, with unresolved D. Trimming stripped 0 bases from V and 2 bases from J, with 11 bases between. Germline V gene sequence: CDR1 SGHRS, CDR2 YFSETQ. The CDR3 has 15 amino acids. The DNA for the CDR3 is TGCGCCAGCAGCTTGGGCCTGGGGAGGAACTATGGCTACACCTTC. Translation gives CASSLGLGRNYGYTF. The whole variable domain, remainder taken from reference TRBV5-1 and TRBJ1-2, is KAGVTQTPRYLIKTRGQQVTLSCSPISGHRSVSWYQQTPGQGLQFLFEYFSETQRNKGNFPGRFSGRQFSNSRSEMNVSTLELGDSALYLCASSLGLGRNYGYTFGSGTRLTVV.

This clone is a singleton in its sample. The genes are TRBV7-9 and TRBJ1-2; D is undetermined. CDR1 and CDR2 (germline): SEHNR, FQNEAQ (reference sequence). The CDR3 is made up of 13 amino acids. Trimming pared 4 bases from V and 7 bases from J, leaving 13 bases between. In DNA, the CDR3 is TGTGCCAGCAGCTCCACCTGGACTGGTGGCTACACCTTC. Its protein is CASSSTWTGGYTF.

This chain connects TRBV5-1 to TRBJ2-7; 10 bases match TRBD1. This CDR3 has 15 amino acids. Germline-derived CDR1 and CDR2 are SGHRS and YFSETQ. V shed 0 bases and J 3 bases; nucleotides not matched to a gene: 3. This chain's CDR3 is CASSLGGQGVYEQYF. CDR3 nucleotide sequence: TGCGCCAGCAGCTTGGGAGGACAGGGGGTCTACGAGCAGTACTTC.